A selection of T cell receptor beta chains follows, all from one sample in a study of blood T cell repertoires in COVID-19. This table comes from immunoSEQ multiplex PCR, and its TCRdb copy is limited to in-frame clones, with some not included. This table has around 150,000 clones, 75% to 80% appearing once. Material: PBMCs or T cells enriched from blood (not recorded which). All receptors come from a woman between 50 and 59 years old who had recovered from COVID-19. Each CDR3 is given with its conserved first and last residue. A D gene is named only where the DNA matches it firmly. The size of a clone is reported for some rows only, either as once, few or many, or as a class for expanded clones.

TRBV7-8	few	TRBJ1-1	13	NA	TGTGCCAGCAGCCGAGACACCAACACTGAAGCTTTCTTT	CASSRDTNTEAFF
TRBV7-2	NA	TRBJ2-4	14	NA	TGTGCCAGCAGCTTTACTGTAGCCAAAAACATTCAGTACTTC	CASSFTVAKNIQYF
TRBV12-3/TRBV12-4	NA	TRBJ1-1	13	TRBD1	TGTGCCAGCAGCCGGGACAGTAACACTGAAGCTTTCTTT	CASSRDSNTEAFF
TRBV5-1	NA	TRBJ2-5	16	TRBD2	TGCGCCAGCAGCTTGGTGCTAGCGGGGTCGGGGGAGACCCAGTACTTC	CASSLVLAGSGETQYF
TRBV10-3	many	TRBJ2-7	13	TRBD2	TGTGCCATCATGGAGACTAGCACATCCGAGCAGTACTTC	CAIMETSTSEQYF
TRBV2	NA	TRBJ1-5	15	TRBD1	TGTGCCAGCAGTACCCCCAGGGGGCAAGATCAGCCCCAGCATTTT	CASSTPRGQDQPQHF
TRBV11-2	NA	TRBJ2-3	12	NA	TGTGCCAGCACACGCGGTACAGATACGCAGTATTTT	CASTRGTDTQYF
TRBV3-1/TRBV3-2	NA	TRBJ2-2	15	NA	TGTGCCAGCAGCCAAGTGGGGCTCCCGGGTGGGGAGCTGTTTTTT	CASSQVGLPGGELFF
TRBV6-5	NA	TRBJ2-7	14	TRBD1	TGTGCCAGCAACCCGACAGGGGCCCTTGGCGAGCAGTACTTC	CASNPTGALGEQYF
TRBV19	NA	TRBJ2-3	15	TRBD1	TGTGCCAGTAGTATTGGGACAGGGAAGACAGATACGCAGTATTTT	CASSIGTGKTDTQYF
TRBV6-2/TRBV6-3	NA	TRBJ2-5	11	NA	TGTGCCAGCAGTGAGATGGAGACCCAGTACTTC	CASSEMETQYF
TRBV7-6	NA	TRBJ1-4	14	NA	TGTGCCAGCAGCTTACGGGGAAAAGGCGAAAAACTGTTTTTT	CASSLRGKGEKLFF
TRBV30	NA	TRBJ1-6	12	TRBD1	TGTGCCTGGAACGGACAGGTAGGCTCCCTCCACTTT	CAWNGQVGSLHF
TRBV7-9	few	TRBJ2-5	16	TRBD1	TGTGCCAGCAGCAGAGGGACAGGGGTGTTAGTAGAGACCCAGTACTTC	CASSRGTGVLVETQYF
TRBV30	NA	TRBJ1-6	15	NA	TGTGCCTGGAGCCTACCGCAGGGTAATAATTCACCCCTCCACTTT	CAWSLPQGNNSPLHF
TRBV19	NA	TRBJ2-6	18	TRBD1	TGTGCCAGTAGTGCGGACAGGGGTAGTTTCCCTGGGGCCAACGTCCTGACTTTC	CASSADRGSFPGANVLTF
TRBV6-5	NA	TRBJ2-4	16	TRBD1	TGTGCCAGCAGTTACGGGACAGAGGGTTCCAAAAACATTCAGTACTTC	CASSYGTEGSKNIQYF
TRBV6-5	NA	TRBJ1-1	12	NA	TGTGCCAGCAGCCGCGGGGACACTGAAGCTTTCTTT	CASSRGDTEAFF
TRBV19	NA	TRBJ2-2	14	NA	TGTGCCAGTAGTATGTTCGGTAACACCGGGGAGCTGTTTTTT	CASSMFGNTGELFF
TRBV4-1	many	TRBJ2-7	15	NA	TGCGCCAGCAGCCAATTAGGGGGTATCGGGGACGAGCAGTACTTC	CASSQLGGIGDEQYF
TRBV24-1	once	TRBJ2-3	12	NA	TGTGCCACCAGTGACGTCACAGATACGCAGTATTTT	CATSDVTDTQYF
TRBV6-6	once	TRBJ1-2	14	TRBD1	TGTGCCAGCAGCTGGACAGGGGGCTTCTATGGCTACACCTTC	CASSWTGGFYGYTF
TRBV28	once	TRBJ2-7	16	NA	TGTGCCAGCACTACATTAAGACAACCCCCACTCTACGAGCAGTACTTC	CASTTLRQPPLYEQYF
TRBV3-1/TRBV3-2	NA	TRBJ2-1	16	TRBD1	TGTGCCAGCAGTCGATCCGGGACAGGGAGATTTAATGAGCAGTTCTTC	CASSRSGTGRFNEQFF
TRBV11-1	NA	TRBJ1-1	14	TRBD1	TGTGCCAGCGTCCCGGACAGGGAAAACACTGAAGCTTTCTTT	CASVPDRENTEAFF
TRBV9	NA	TRBJ2-1	14	TRBD2	TGTGCCAGCAGCCCCAGCGGGGCATACAATGAGCAGTTCTTC	CASSPSGAYNEQFF
TRBV6-4	NA	TRBJ2-1	16	TRBD2	TGTGCCAGCAGTGTGGTAGCGGGAAGGGGGTACAATGAGCAGTTCTTC	CASSVVAGRGYNEQFF
TRBV6-1	NA	TRBJ1-2	15	NA	TGTGCCAGCAGTGAGAACCCCACGAAAGGAGATGGCTACACCTTC	CASSENPTKGDGYTF
TRBV5-6	NA	TRBJ1-5	15	TRBD1	TGTGCCAGCAGCCACAGGGGTATAGCAAATCAGCCCCAGCATTTT	CASSHRGIANQPQHF
TRBV6-2/TRBV6-3	NA	TRBJ2-5	13	TRBD2	TGTGCCAGCAGCCAAACACCTAGCGGGGGAAGGTACTTC	CASSQTPSGGRYF
TRBV11-2	once	TRBJ1-1	15	TRBD1	TGTGCCAGCAGCCCAAGACAGGGGGCCGGAACTGAAGCTTTCTTT	CASSPRQGAGTEAFF